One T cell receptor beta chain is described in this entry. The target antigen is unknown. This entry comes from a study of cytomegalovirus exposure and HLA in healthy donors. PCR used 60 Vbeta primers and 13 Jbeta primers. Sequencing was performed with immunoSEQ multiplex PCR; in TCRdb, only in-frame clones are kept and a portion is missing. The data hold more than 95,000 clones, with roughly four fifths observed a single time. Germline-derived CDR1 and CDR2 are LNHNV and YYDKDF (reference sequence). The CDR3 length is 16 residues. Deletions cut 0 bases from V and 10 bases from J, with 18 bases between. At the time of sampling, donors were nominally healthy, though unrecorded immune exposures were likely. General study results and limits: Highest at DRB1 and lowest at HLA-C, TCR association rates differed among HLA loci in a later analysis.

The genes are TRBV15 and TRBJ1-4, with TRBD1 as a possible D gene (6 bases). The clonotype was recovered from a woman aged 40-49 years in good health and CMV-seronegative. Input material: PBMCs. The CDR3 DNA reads TGTGCCACCAGCAGAGATGGGGGCGGCCTGGCTCGAAAACTGTTTTTT. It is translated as CATSRDGGGLARKLFF.